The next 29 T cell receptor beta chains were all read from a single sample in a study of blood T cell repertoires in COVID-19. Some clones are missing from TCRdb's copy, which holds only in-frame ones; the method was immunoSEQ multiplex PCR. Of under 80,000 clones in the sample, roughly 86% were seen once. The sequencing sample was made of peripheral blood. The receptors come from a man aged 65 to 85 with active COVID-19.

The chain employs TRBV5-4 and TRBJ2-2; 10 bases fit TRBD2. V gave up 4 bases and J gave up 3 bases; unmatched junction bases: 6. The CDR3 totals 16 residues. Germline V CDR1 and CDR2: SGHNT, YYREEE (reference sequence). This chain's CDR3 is CASSPGLARDTGELFF. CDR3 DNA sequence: TGTGCCAGCAGCCCGGGACTAGCGCGGGACACCGGGGAGCTGTTTTTT.

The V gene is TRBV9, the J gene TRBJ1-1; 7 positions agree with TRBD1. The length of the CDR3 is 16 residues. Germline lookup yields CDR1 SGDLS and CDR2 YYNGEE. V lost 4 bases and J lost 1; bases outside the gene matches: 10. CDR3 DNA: TGTGCCAGCAGCCCCCGGACAGGCCGTTCGAACACTGAAGCTTTCTTT. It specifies CASSPRTGRSNTEAFF.

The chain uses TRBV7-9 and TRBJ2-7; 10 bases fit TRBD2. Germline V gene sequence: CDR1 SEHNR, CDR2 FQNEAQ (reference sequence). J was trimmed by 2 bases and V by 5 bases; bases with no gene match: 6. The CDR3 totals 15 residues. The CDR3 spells CASSPQTSGPYEQYF. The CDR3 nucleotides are TGTGCCAGCAGCCCCCAGACTAGCGGGCCCTACGAGCAGTACTTC. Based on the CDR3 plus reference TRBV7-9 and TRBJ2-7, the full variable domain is DTGVSQNPRHKITKRGQNVTFRCDPISEHNRLYWYRQTLGQGPEFLTYFQNEAQLEKSRLLSDRFSAERPKGSFSTLEIQRTEQGDSAMYLCASSPQTSGPYEQYFGPGTRLTVT.

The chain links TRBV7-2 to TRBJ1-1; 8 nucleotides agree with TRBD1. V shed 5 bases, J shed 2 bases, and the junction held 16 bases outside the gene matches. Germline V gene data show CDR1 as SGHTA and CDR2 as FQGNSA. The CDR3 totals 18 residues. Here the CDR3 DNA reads TGTGCCAGCAGCGGACGACAGGGGCTTGCGGTGAATAACACTGAAGCTTTCTTT. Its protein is CASSGRQGLAVNNTEAFF.

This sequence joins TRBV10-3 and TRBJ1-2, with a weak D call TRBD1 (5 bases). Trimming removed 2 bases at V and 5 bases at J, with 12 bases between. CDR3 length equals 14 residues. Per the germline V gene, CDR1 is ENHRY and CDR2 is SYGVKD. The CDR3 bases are TGTGCCATCAGTGAGCGAGGACACCGGTATGGCTACACCTTC. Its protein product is CAISERGHRYGYTF.

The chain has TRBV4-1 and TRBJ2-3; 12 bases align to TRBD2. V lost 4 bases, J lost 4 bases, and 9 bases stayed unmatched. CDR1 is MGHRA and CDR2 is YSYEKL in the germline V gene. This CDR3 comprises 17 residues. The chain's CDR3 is CASSPLGLAGGPDTQYF. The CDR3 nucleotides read TGCGCCAGCAGCCCCCTGGGGCTAGCGGGAGGGCCAGATACGCAGTATTTT.

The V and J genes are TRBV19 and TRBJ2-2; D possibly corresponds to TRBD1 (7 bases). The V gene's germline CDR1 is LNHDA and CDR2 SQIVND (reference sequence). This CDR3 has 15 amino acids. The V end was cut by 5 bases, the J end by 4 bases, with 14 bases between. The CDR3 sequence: CASSRGTVSTGELFF. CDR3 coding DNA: TGTGCCAGTAGTCGGGGGACAGTGTCCACCGGGGAGCTGTTTTTT.

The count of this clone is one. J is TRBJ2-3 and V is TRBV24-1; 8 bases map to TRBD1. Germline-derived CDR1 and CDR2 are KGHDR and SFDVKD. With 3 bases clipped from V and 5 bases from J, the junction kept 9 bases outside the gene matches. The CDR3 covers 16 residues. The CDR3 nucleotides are TGTGCCACCAGTGATCGGGGCAGGGGGCCGGGAGATACGCAGTATTTT. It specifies CATSDRGRGPGDTQYF.

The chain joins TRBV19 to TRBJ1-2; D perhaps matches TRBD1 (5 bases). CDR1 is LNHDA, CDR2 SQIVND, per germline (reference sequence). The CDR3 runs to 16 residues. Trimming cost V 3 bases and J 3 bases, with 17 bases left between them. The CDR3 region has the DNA TGTGCCAGTAGTATGCGGGGGACCCAGGGAGACTATGGCTACACCTTC. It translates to CASSMRGTQGDYGYTF.

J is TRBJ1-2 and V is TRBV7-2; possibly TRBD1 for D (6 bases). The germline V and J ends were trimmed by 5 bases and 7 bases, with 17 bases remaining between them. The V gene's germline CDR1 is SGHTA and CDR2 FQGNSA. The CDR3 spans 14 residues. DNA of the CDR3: TGTGCCAGCAGCAGGAACAGGGTGGTGGGTGGCTACACCTTC. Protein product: CASSRNRVVGGYTF.

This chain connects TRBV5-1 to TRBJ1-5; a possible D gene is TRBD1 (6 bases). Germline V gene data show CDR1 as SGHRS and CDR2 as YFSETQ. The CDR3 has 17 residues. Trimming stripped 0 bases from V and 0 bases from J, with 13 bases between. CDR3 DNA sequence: TGCGCCAGCAGCTTGGCGGCAGGGGCGTATAGCAATCAGCCCCAGCATTTT. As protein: CASSLAAGAYSNQPQHF.

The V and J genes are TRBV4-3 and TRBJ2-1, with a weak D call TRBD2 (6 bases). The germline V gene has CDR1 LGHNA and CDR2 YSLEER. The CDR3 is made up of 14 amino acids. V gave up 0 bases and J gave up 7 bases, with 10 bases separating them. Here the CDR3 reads CASSQDFRGNEQFF. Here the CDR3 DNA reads TGCGCCAGCAGCCAAGATTTTCGGGGGAATGAGCAGTTCTTC.

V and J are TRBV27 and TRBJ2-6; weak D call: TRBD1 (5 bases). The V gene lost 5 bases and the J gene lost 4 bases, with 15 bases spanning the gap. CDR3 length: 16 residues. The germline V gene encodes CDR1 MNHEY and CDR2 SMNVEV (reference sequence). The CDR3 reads CASSPQGSRGANVLTF. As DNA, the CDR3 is TGTGCCAGCAGTCCCCAGGGATCGCGGGGGGCCAACGTCCTGACTTTC.

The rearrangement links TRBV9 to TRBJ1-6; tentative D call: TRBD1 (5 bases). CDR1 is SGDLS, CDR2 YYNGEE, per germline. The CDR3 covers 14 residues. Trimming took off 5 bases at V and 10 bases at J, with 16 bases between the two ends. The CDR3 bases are TGTGCCAGCAGTACGCCTGGGGGGGGGTCACCCCTCCACTTT. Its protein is CASSTPGGGSPLHF.

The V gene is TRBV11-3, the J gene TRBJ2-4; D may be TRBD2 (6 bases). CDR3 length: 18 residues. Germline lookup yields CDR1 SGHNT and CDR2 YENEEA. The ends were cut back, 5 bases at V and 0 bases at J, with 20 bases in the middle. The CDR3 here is CASSPGTGTPIAKNIQYF. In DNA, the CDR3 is TGTGCCAGCAGCCCCGGGACCGGGACTCCGATAGCCAAAAACATTCAGTACTTC.

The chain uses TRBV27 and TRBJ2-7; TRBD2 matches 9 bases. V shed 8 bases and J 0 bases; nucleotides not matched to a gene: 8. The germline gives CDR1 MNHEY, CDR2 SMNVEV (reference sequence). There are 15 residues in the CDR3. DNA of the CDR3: TGTGCCAGCGGCGGACTAGCGTCGAGCTCCTACGAGCAGTACTTC. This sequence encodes CASGGLASSSYEQYF.

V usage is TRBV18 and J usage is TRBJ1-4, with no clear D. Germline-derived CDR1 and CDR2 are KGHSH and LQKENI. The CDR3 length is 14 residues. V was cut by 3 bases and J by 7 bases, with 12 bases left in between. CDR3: CASSPLGGGEKLFF. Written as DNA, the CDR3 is TGTGCCAGCTCACCCCTAGGAGGAGGTGAAAAACTGTTTTTT.

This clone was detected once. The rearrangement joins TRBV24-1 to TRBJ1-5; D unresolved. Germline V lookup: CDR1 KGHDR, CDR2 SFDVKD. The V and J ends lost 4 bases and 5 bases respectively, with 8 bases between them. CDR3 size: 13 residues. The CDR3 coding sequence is TGTGCCACCAGTGACTACGGGGATCAGCCCCAGCATTTT. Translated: CATSDYGDQPQHF.

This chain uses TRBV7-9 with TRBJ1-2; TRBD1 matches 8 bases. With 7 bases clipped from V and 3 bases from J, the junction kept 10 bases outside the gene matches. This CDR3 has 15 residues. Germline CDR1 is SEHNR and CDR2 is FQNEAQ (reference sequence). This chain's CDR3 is CASTKTGGWDYGYTF. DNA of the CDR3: TGTGCCAGCACCAAAACAGGGGGTTGGGACTATGGCTACACCTTC.

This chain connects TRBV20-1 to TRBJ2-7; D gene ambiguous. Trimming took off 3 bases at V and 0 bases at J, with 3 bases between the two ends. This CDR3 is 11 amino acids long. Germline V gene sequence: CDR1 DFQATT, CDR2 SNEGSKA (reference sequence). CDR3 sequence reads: CSASSSYEQYF. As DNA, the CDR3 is TGCAGTGCTAGCAGCTCCTACGAGCAGTACTTC.

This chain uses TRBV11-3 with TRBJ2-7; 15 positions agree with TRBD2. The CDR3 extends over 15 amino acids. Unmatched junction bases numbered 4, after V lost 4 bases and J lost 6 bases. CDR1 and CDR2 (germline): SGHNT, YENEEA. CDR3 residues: CASSWGLAGGLEQYF. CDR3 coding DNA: TGTGCCAGCAGCTGGGGACTAGCGGGAGGACTCGAGCAGTACTTC.

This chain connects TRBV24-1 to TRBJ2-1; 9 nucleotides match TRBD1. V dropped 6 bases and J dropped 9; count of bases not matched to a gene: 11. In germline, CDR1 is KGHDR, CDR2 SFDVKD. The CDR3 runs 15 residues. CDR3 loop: CATSPPGTGLAEQFF. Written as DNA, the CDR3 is TGTGCCACCAGTCCCCCCGGGACAGGGTTGGCTGAGCAGTTCTTC.

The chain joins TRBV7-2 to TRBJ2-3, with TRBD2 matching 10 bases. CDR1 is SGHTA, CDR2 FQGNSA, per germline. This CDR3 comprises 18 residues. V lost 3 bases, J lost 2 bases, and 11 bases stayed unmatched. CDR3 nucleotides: TGTGCCAGCAGCTTCTCTCTAGCGGGAGCCTTTCCCACAGATACGCAGTATTTT. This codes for CASSFSLAGAFPTDTQYF.

The chain's CDR3 is CASQTGGASPLHF. CDR3 DNA: TGTGCCAGCCAAACGGGGGGGGCTTCACCCCTCCACTTT. The chain recombines TRBV19 with TRBJ1-6; tentative D call: TRBD1 (6 bases). Trimming removed 9 bases at V and 9 bases at J, with 15 bases between. Germline values: CDR1 LNHDA, CDR2 SQIVND (reference sequence). The CDR3 is 13 amino acids.

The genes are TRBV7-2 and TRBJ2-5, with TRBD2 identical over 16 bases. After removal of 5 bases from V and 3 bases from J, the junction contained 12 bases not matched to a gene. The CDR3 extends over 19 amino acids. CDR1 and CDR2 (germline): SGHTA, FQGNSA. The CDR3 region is CASSPGTSGRAVVEETQYF. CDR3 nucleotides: TGTGCCAGCAGCCCGGGGACTAGCGGGAGGGCAGTTGTGGAAGAGACCCAGTACTTC.

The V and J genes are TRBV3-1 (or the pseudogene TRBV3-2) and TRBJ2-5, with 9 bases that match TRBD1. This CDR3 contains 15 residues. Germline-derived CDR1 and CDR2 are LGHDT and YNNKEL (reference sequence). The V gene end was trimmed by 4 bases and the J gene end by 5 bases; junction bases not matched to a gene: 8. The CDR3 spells CASSPVGTGWETQYF. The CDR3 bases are TGTGCCAGCAGCCCGGTGGGGACAGGGTGGGAGACCCAGTACTTC.

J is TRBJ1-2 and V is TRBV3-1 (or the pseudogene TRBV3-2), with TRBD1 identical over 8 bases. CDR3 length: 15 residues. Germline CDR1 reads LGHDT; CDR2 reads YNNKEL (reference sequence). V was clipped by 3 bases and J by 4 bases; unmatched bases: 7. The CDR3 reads CASSQAQGGSYGYTF. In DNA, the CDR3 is TGTGCCAGCAGCCAGGCACAGGGGGGTAGCTATGGCTACACCTTC.

This chain's CDR3 is CASSLAGAGYEQYF. In nucleotides, the CDR3 is TGTGCCAGCAGCTTGGCCGGCGCAGGCTACGAGCAGTACTTC. The rearrangement uses TRBV5-4 and TRBJ2-7; unclear D gene. Germline loops: CDR1 SGHNT, CDR2 YYREEE (reference sequence). The CDR3 is 14 residues long. V lost 0 bases and J lost 3, with 10 bases in between.

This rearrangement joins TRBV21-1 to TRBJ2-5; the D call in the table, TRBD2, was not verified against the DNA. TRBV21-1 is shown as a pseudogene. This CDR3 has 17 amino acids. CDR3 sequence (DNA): TGTGCCAGCAGCCCCCCCCGTAGCGGGAGGGCCGGAGAGACCCAGTACTTC. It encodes CASSPPRSGRAGETQYF.